A single sample is the source of the 16 T cell receptor beta chains below, sequenced in a study of shared clonotypes between healthy human individuals. Data came from immunoSEQ multiplex PCR; TCRdb stores just in-frame clones and leaves some out. The top ten clones hold around 0.15% of a sample with about 2.4 million clones, just over 90% of them seen once. Sample: naive CD4+ T cells sorted from blood. Stated subset: CD45RA+ positively selected. These receptor sequences come from a man aged 18 to 29 in good health.

The table lists this clone with a count of one. The J gene is TRBJ2-5, the V gene TRBV4-1, with TRBD2 as a possible D gene (5 bases). CDR1 is MGHRA and CDR2 is YSYEKL in the germline V gene. With 4 bases removed from V and 9 bases from J, the gap between germline ends came to 18 bases. This CDR3 is built from 14 residues. CDR3 amino acids: CASSPPAERRAQYF. Here the CDR3 DNA reads TGCGCCAGCAGCCCCCCGGCGGAGCGGCGGGCCCAGTACTTC.

This clone was counted a single time. The genes are TRBV30 and TRBJ2-5; perhaps TRBD1 as D (5 bases). Trimming pared 2 bases from V and 2 bases from J, leaving 9 bases between. The CDR3 runs 13 residues. Germline-derived CDR1 and CDR2 are GTSNPN and SVGIG (reference sequence). CDR3 protein: CAWSMAGQETQYF. As DNA, the CDR3 is TGTGCCTGGAGTATGGCAGGGCAAGAGACCCAGTACTTC.

The chain employs TRBV5-4 and TRBJ2-5, with 7 bases matching TRBD1. Germline assignment: CDR1 SGHNT and CDR2 YYREEE (reference sequence). V trimming: 4 bases; J trimming: 1 base; junction bases outside the gene matches: 7. The CDR3 is 15 amino acids. CDR3 in amino acids: CASSERTGSQETQYF. CDR3 coding DNA: TGTGCCAGCAGCGAGCGGACAGGATCCCAAGAGACCCAGTACTTC.

This clone was detected once. The genes are TRBV27 and TRBJ2-3, with 7 positions matching TRBD2. The CDR3 covers 16 residues. Germline trimming cut 6 bases from V and 4 bases from J; bases unmatched to any gene: 13. The germline V gene has CDR1 MNHEY and CDR2 SMNVEV (reference sequence). The CDR3 here is CASRRNGGKRADTQYF. The CDR3 bases are TGTGCCAGCAGACGGAACGGGGGGAAACGGGCAGATACGCAGTATTTT.

The chain is built from TRBV10-3 and TRBJ2-2; either TRBD1 or TRBD2 may fit D (5 bases each). The V gene's germline CDR1 is ENHRY and CDR2 SYGVKD. V lost 4 bases to trimming and J lost 6 bases, with 12 bases between them. The CDR3 is 14 amino acids. The CDR3, as DNA: TGTGCCATCAGTGGCCCGGGGCCCGCCGGGGAGCTGTTTTTT. Encoded protein: CAISGPGPAGELFF.

The CDR3: CASSPDGDTQYF. The CDR3, as DNA: TGTGCCAGCTCACCCGACGGGGATACGCAGTATTTT. V usage is TRBV18 and J usage is TRBJ2-3; D is unclear. V was clipped by 3 bases and J by 6 bases, with 7 bases between them. This CDR3 contains 12 residues. Germline CDR1 and CDR2: KGHSH and LQKENI.

The V call is TRBV18, the J call TRBJ1-2; 9 positions match TRBD1. Trimming took 4 bases from V and 6 from J; bases not matched to a gene: 6. The germline gives CDR1 KGHSH, CDR2 LQKENI. The CDR3 length is 14 residues. CDR3 residues: CASSLTGQGDGYTF. CDR3 bases: TGTGCCAGCTCACTTACGGGACAGGGTGATGGCTACACCTTC.

This chain links TRBV6-1 with TRBJ1-6; D is possibly TRBD1 (5 bases). Germline assignment: CDR1 MNHNS and CDR2 SASEGT. CDR3 length: 15 residues. With 4 bases removed from V and 7 bases from J, the gap between germline ends came to 14 bases. The CDR3 DNA follows: TGTGCCAGCAGTGGGGGGGGACCGTTAAATTCACCCCTCCACTTT. Amino acids: CASSGGGPLNSPLHF.

In this sample, this clone turned up once. The CDR3 protein is CASSQDQFGPYNEQFF. CDR3 DNA: TGTGCCAGCAGCCAAGATCAGTTCGGCCCCTACAATGAGCAGTTCTTC. The chain uses TRBV14 and TRBJ2-1; no firm D call. Trimming removed 0 bases at V and 2 bases at J, with 11 bases between. The CDR3 extends over 16 amino acids. Germline values: CDR1 SGHDN, CDR2 FVKESK.

Notes on this clone: The same CDR3 also results from other DNA sequences found in this sample. This rearrangement joins TRBV7-2 to TRBJ1-5, with 8 bases aligning to TRBD1. This CDR3 contains 16 residues. Per the germline V gene, CDR1 is SGHTA and CDR2 is FQGNSA. J was trimmed by 2 bases and V by 3 bases; bases with no gene match: 6. CDR3 DNA: TGTGCCAGCAGCTTCGGACAGGGAGGGGGCAATCAGCCCCAGCATTTT. Its protein product is CASSFGQGGGNQPQHF.

This clone was observed once. The chain couples TRBV6-6 to TRBJ1-2, with a possible D match to TRBD1 (6 bases). Germline V gene lookup returns CDR1 MNHNY and CDR2 SVGAGI (reference sequence). V was cut by 7 bases and J by 5 bases, with 17 bases left in between. The CDR3 totals 14 residues. This CDR3 reads CASTLSGTGYGYTF. The CDR3 nucleotides read TGTGCCAGCACCCTAAGTGGAACAGGGTATGGCTACACCTTC.

The V call is TRBV10-3, the J call TRBJ1-4; a weak D match, TRBD1 (5 bases). The CDR3 spans 13 residues. Trimming took off 10 bases at V and 1 base at J, with 10 bases between the two ends. CDR1 and CDR2 from the germline V gene are ENHRY and SYGVKD. The CDR3 reads CATGGGTNEKLFF. CDR3 in DNA: TGTGCCACCGGGGGGGGAACTAATGAAAAACTGTTTTTT.

About this clone: The sample contains more than one DNA sequence encoding this CDR3. The chain carries TRBV7-6 and TRBJ2-1, with D hard to call. Germline values: CDR1 SGHVS, CDR2 FNYEAQ. V lost 2 bases and J lost 7, with 3 bases in between. The CDR3 consists of 11 residues. CDR3 nucleotides: TGTGCCAGCAGCTTATCAAATGAGCAGTTCTTC. This translates into CASSLSNEQFF. Full variable domain (outside the CDR3, taken from reference TRBV7-6 and TRBJ2-1): GAGVSQSPRYKVTKRGQDVALRCDPISGHVSLYWYRQALGQGPEFLTYFNYEAQQDKSGLPNDRFSAERPEGSISTLTIQRTEQRDSAMYRCASSLSNEQFFGPGTRLTVL.

J is TRBJ1-3 and V is TRBV11-2; D ambiguous. The germline V gene has CDR1 SGHAT and CDR2 FQNNGV. The V and J ends lost 3 bases and 2 bases respectively, with 11 bases between them. CDR3 length equals 15 residues. CDR3 residues: CASSLTQMAGNTIYF. CDR3 in DNA: TGTGCCAGCAGCTTGACACAAATGGCTGGAAACACCATATATTTT.

CDR3 bases: TGTGCCAGCAGCGTTGGGCCCGGGGGGTCGGATGGCTACACCTTC. It is translated as CASSVGPGGSDGYTF. The V and J genes are TRBV9 and TRBJ1-2; TRBD1 might be the D (5 bases). V lost 2 bases, J lost 6 bases, and 17 bases lay in between. The V gene's germline CDR1 is SGDLS and CDR2 YYNGEE. The CDR3 length is 15 residues.

The V call is TRBV5-6, the J call TRBJ1-2, with no clear D. Trimming took 0 bases from V and 8 from J, leaving 17 bases between them. CDR1 SGHDT and CDR2 YYEEEE come from the germline V gene. The CDR3 contains 15 residues. CDR3 sequence (DNA): TGTGCCAGCAGCTTGGGCCAGCCAACCCCCGTGGGCTACACCTTC. This sequence encodes CASSLGQPTPVGYTF.